This TCR beta chain was observed in a study of blood T cell dynamics during melanoma immunotherapy. Turning to the study itself: First-line therapy was either pembrolizumab or nivolumab with ipilimumab for metastatic melanoma.

Only in-frame clones appear in the TCRdb table, and some are missing; sequencing was by immunoSEQ multiplex PCR. The table lists about 15,000 clones, around 88% of them singletons. Time point indicated: week 3, after first cycle of checkpoint inhibitor. Germline-derived CDR1 and CDR2 are PRHDT and FYEKMQ (reference sequence). The germline V and J ends were trimmed by 5 bases and 0 bases, with 15 bases remaining between them. This CDR3 contains 16 residues. Note on this clone: As yet, its antigen is unknown.

Study conclusions and caveats: PBMC repertoires of eventual disease-control patients split at W3 into clonality or diversity gains.

This TCR was sampled from a human donor with melanoma. The V call is TRBV13, the J call TRBJ2-3, with a weak D call TRBD2 (6 bases). The input for sequencing was blood, taken from a patient treated with checkpoint blockade. This CDR3 is CASSPSGRESTDTQYF. The CDR3 DNA is TGTGCCAGCAGCCCTTCTGGGCGGGAAAGCACAGATACGCAGTATTTT.